This T cell receptor (beta chain) was sequenced for a study of CD8+CD57+ T cells in acquired aplastic anemia. Study details: The DNA of sorted CD4+ and CD8+ cells averaged 3.2 ug.

Template material for TCR beta VDJ and CDR3 profiling consisted of genomic DNA. MiXCR was run by TCRdb on the reads, yielding one entry per CDR3 protein. The sample records fewer than 300,000 distinct CDR3 sequences, roughly 82% being singletons. This clonotype was found a few times. For sequencing, patients were chosen who had shown expansion of CD8+CD57+ cells by flow cytometry. The enrolled patients all had severe acquired aplastic anemia. The sequencing sample was made of sorted CD4+, CD8+, or CD8+CD57+ T cells (not recorded which) from PBMCs. This receptor was identified in a human donor with aplastic anemia.

The CDR3 DNA sequence: TGTGCCAGCAGCTTAGATCGGAGCGGGGGGGCCGAGGAGACCCAGTACTTC. This encodes CASSLDRSGGAEETQYF. The chain recombines TRBV11-3 with TRBJ2-5; 10 nucleotides match TRBD2. Germline CDR1 reads SGHNT; CDR2 reads YENEEA. The CDR3 runs 17 residues. Trimming removed 0 bases from V and 5 bases from J; junction bases left unmatched: 9.